Shown below are 27 T cell receptor beta chains from a single sample sequenced in a study of shared clonotypes between healthy human individuals. Terminally differentiated effector memory CD45RA+ cells were excluded by CCR7 positive selection of CD45RO-negative cells. Assay used: immunoSEQ multiplex PCR; TCRdb lists only in-frame clones, some missing. The table includes millions of clones, just over 90% detected once. The sample was naive CD8+ T cells from PBMCs. The receptors were gathered from a man aged 18 to 30 in good health. Some clones in this sample may be carry-over from other donors' samples.

A single count supports this clone. The rearrangement uses TRBV10-3 and TRBJ2-5; TRBD2 matches at 9 bases. CDR1 is ENHRY, CDR2 SYGVKD, per germline. The CDR3 contains 14 residues. Trimming took 3 bases from V and 7 from J; bases not matched to a gene: 6. In DNA form, the CDR3 reads TGTGCCATCAGTGATAGCGGGAGTGGCGGGACCCAGTACTTC. Translation gives CAISDSGSGGTQYF.

J is TRBJ2-3 and V is TRBV29-1; D remains ambiguous. CDR3 size: 17 residues. Germline V CDR1 and CDR2: SQVTM, ANQGSEA. V gave up 7 bases and J gave up 4 bases, with 27 bases separating them. CDR3 in amino acids: CSARRALADQTADTQYF. Here the CDR3 DNA reads TGCAGCGCCCGTAGGGCTCTGGCGGATCAAACAGCAGATACGCAGTATTTT.

The V gene is TRBV7-6, the J gene TRBJ2-3; TRBD2 matches at 10 bases. The CDR3 spans 15 residues. Trimming at V came to 5 bases and at J to 2 bases, leaving 4 bases not matched to a gene. Germline CDR1 SGHVS, CDR2 FNYEAQ. The CDR3 spells CASSPTSGTTDTQYF. In DNA form, the CDR3 reads TGTGCCAGCAGCCCTACTAGCGGGACCACAGATACGCAGTATTTT.

The chain combines TRBV4-1 with TRBJ2-5; TRBD1 matches at 9 bases. The J call may be incorrect, as the DNA end agrees better with TRBJ2-7. CDR3 length equals 17 residues. The germline V gene encodes CDR1 MGHRA and CDR2 YSYEKL. In nucleotides, the CDR3 is TGCGCCAGCAGCCAAGGCCCGGGGACAGGGACATCCTACGAGCAGTACTTC. Translated: CASSQGPGTGTSYEQYF.

This sequence joins TRBV27 and TRBJ2-7; the match to TRBD2 covers 7 bases. CDR1 is MNHEY and CDR2 is SMNVEV in the germline V gene (reference sequence). J was trimmed by 2 bases and V by 3 bases; bases with no gene match: 7. The CDR3 loop spans 15 amino acids. Written as DNA, the CDR3 is TGTGCCAGCAGTTTTTCAGTGGGGGGGACCTACGAGCAGTACTTC. Translation: CASSFSVGGTYEQYF.

For the CDR3, the DNA is TGTGCCACCAGCAGAGTAGCGGGCTTTTACAATGAGCAGTTCTTC. Translating gives CATSRVAGFYNEQFF. V and J are TRBV15 and TRBJ2-1; 7 bases line up with TRBD2. Trimming cost V 1 base and J 4 bases; bases outside gene matches: 4. Germline lookup yields CDR1 LNHNV and CDR2 YYDKDF (reference sequence). The CDR3 extends over 15 amino acids.

This clone was counted once. The V call is TRBV23-1, the J call TRBJ2-6, with D perhaps TRBD1 or TRBD2 (5 bases each). TRBV23-1 is known as an ORF, though its function is uncertain. CDR3 length equals 14 residues. Deletions cut 10 bases from V and 4 bases from J, with 14 bases between. CDR3 protein: CATMAGAGANVLTF. CDR3 in DNA: TGCGCCACCATGGCCGGGGCGGGGGCCAACGTCCTGACTTTC.

The CDR3 protein is CASRADRGHPYEQYF. The CDR3 nucleotides read TGTGCCAGCAGGGCAGACAGGGGGCATCCCTACGAGCAGTACTTC. The rearrangement joins TRBV28 to TRBJ2-7; TRBD1 matches 10 bases. Trimming cost V 6 bases and J 2 bases; bases outside gene matches: 7. CDR3 size: 15 residues. Germline V gene sequence: CDR1 MDHEN, CDR2 SYDVKM.

This chain joins TRBV6-1 and TRBJ2-7; 7 nucleotides agree with TRBD1. Per germline, CDR1 MNHNS and CDR2 SASEGT. The trim removed 4 bases at V and 0 bases at J, leaving 3 bases unmatched. The CDR3 loop spans 14 amino acids. In DNA, the CDR3 is TGTGCCAGCAGTGCTACAGGGGTCTCCTACGAGCAGTACTTC. Amino acid sequence: CASSATGVSYEQYF.

The chain joins TRBV18 to TRBJ2-1; no reliable D call. Per the germline V gene, CDR1 is KGHSH and CDR2 is LQKENI. The CDR3 contains 16 residues. Between the trimmed V and J ends, which lost 3 bases and 2 bases, there was a span of 14 bases. CDR3 protein: CASSPPAFGTYNEQFF. The CDR3 nucleotides are TGTGCCAGCTCACCCCCCGCATTTGGCACCTACAATGAGCAGTTCTTC.

The rearrangement joins TRBV11-2 to TRBJ1-1, with 9 bases that match TRBD1. After removal of 6 bases from V and 0 bases from J, the junction contained 8 bases not matched to a gene. CDR1 SGHAT and CDR2 FQNNGV come from the germline V gene. CDR3 length: 16 residues. The CDR3 DNA follows: TGTGCCAGCAGTTTAACCAGGACAGGGGTGAACACTGAAGCTTTCTTT. Translated: CASSLTRTGVNTEAFF. The variable domain in full, with the rest retrieved from reference TRBV11-2 and TRBJ1-1, is EAGVAQSPRYKIIEKRQSVAFWCNPISGHATLYWYQQILGQGPKLLIQFQNNGVVDDSQLPKDRFSAERLKGVDSTLKIQPAKLEDSAVYLCASSLTRTGVNTEAFFGQGTRLTVV.

This chain joins TRBV27 and TRBJ1-2, with a weak D call TRBD1 (5 bases). Trimming removed 2 bases at V and 0 bases at J, with 28 bases between. This CDR3 is 21 amino acids long. Germline CDR1 reads MNHEY; CDR2 reads SMNVEV (reference sequence). Here the CDR3 DNA reads TGTGCCAGCAGTTTAAGGGGTTTGGGGGTCTTAGGCGATGAAACTAACTATGGCTACACCTTC. Protein product: CASSLRGLGVLGDETNYGYTF.

With regard to this clone: This CDR3 is also generated by other DNA sequences in the sample. J is TRBJ2-7 and V is TRBV27, with 14 nucleotides matching TRBD2. Trimming removed 6 bases from V and 4 bases from J; junction bases left unmatched: 2. From germline, CDR1 is MNHEY and CDR2 SMNVEV (reference sequence). The CDR3 covers 14 residues. CDR3: CASRGLAGVYEQYF. The DNA of the CDR3 is TGTGCCAGCAGGGGACTAGCGGGAGTTTACGAGCAGTACTTC.

The chain links TRBV27 to TRBJ2-7, with 9 positions matching TRBD2. This CDR3 spans 15 amino acids. V gave up 4 bases and J gave up 3 bases; unmatched junction bases: 7. Germline CDR1 and CDR2: MNHEY and SMNVEV (reference sequence). The CDR3 DNA reads TGTGCCAGCAGTTCCCCCCTAGCGGGAAACTACGAGCAGTACTTC. It encodes CASSSPLAGNYEQYF.

In this sample, this clone turned up once. The CDR3 DNA reads as TGTGCCAGCAGTTTATCGTTGGGCAGGGCCCATGAGCAGTTCTTC. Translating gives CASSLSLGRAHEQFF. The chain is built from TRBV27 and TRBJ2-1, with D tentatively TRBD1 (5 bases). This CDR3 is built from 15 residues. Trimming cost V 0 bases and J 8 bases, with 14 bases left between them. Germline CDR1 MNHEY, CDR2 SMNVEV (reference sequence).

The chain recombines TRBV7-9 with TRBJ2-1, with D possibly being TRBD1 or TRBD2 (7 bases each). CDR1 SEHNR and CDR2 FQNEAQ come from the germline V gene (reference sequence). Trimming left V 1 base short and J 6 bases short, with 16 bases between. This CDR3 has 16 amino acids. The CDR3 DNA sequence: TGTGCCAGCAGCTTAGAGCCGCAGGGGGGGTTCAATGAGCAGTTCTTC. This translates into CASSLEPQGGFNEQFF.

This chain uses TRBV13 with TRBJ1-1; D uncertain. CDR3 size: 12 residues. V was clipped by 4 bases and J by 5 bases, with 8 bases between them. In germline, CDR1 is PRHDT, CDR2 FYEKMQ (reference sequence). The CDR3 sequence is CASSSIRTEAFF. The CDR3 DNA is TGTGCCAGCAGCTCAATCCGTACTGAAGCTTTCTTT.

The chain couples TRBV10-3 to TRBJ2-1; 10 positions match TRBD2. Trimming at V came to 4 bases and at J to 7 bases, leaving 7 bases not matched to a gene. The V gene's germline CDR1 is ENHRY and CDR2 SYGVKD. CDR3 length: 15 residues. CDR3 nucleotides: TGTGCCATCAGTGGGGGACTAGCGATCCGGAATGAGCAGTTCTTC. It specifies CAISGGLAIRNEQFF.

The chain has TRBV18 and TRBJ1-3; D perhaps matches TRBD1 (6 bases). Germline CDR1 is KGHSH and CDR2 is LQKENI. This CDR3 is 18 amino acids long. Trimming removed 2 bases from V and 0 bases from J, with 17 bases in between. Here the CDR3 DNA reads TGTGCCAGCTCACCAACCAGGGGTAGTACGTTCTCTGGAAACACCATATATTTT. The encoded protein is CASSPTRGSTFSGNTIYF.

The chain carries TRBV28 and TRBJ1-1; TRBD1 matches at 9 bases. The CDR3 consists of 15 residues. Trimming at V came to 6 bases and at J to 4 bases, leaving 9 bases not matched to a gene. Per germline, CDR1 MDHEN and CDR2 SYDVKM. The CDR3 here is CASRPTDRGVTEAFF. Here the CDR3 DNA reads TGTGCCAGCAGACCGACGGACAGGGGCGTCACTGAAGCTTTCTTT.

The rearrangement links TRBV6-1 to TRBJ2-7, with a possible D match to TRBD2 (6 bases). Trimming pared 1 base from V and 3 bases from J, leaving 13 bases between. Germline V gene data show CDR1 as MNHNS and CDR2 as SASEGT. The CDR3 runs 15 residues. CDR3 sequence reads: CASSEGGDPYYEQYF. CDR3 nucleotide sequence: TGTGCCAGCAGTGAAGGGGGGGACCCTTACTACGAGCAGTACTTC.

This clone was picked up one time. The gene calls are TRBV5-1 and TRBJ1-1, with D possibly being TRBD1 (6 bases). The V end was cut by 0 bases, the J end by 5 bases, with 11 bases between. The germline CDR1 and CDR2 sequences are SGHRS and YFSETQ. CDR3 length equals 14 residues. CDR3 loop: CASSLAQGRTEAFF. Written as DNA, the CDR3 is TGCGCCAGCAGCTTGGCACAGGGAAGGACTGAAGCTTTCTTT.

This sequence joins TRBV4-1 and TRBJ2-1, with D perhaps matching TRBD2 (7 bases). The CDR3 totals 13 residues. Between the trimmed V and J ends, which lost 4 bases and 7 bases, there was a span of 11 bases. CDR1 MGHRA and CDR2 YSYEKL come from the germline V gene. The chain's CDR3 is CASSLRGANEQFF. CDR3 sequence (DNA): TGCGCCAGCAGCCTCCGGGGGGCAAATGAGCAGTTCTTC.

Remarks on this clone: Other DNA sequences from this sample encode an identical CDR3 as well. The V call is TRBV12-5, the J call TRBJ1-1; no definite D call. This CDR3 region has 13 residues. V was cut by 6 bases and J by 1 base, with 9 bases left in between. The germline V gene encodes CDR1 LGHNT and CDR2 FRNRAP. The CDR3 spells CASGLTGNTEAFF. The CDR3 DNA reads as TGTGCTAGTGGCTTAACCGGGAACACTGAAGCTTTCTTT.

The chain is built from TRBV7-9 and TRBJ2-7; 9 nucleotides match TRBD2. Germline CDR1 is SEHNR and CDR2 is FQNEAQ (reference sequence). The CDR3 sequence is 14 residues long. V shed 7 bases and J 0 bases; nucleotides not matched to a gene: 4. In DNA, the CDR3 is TGTGCCAGCACGCGGACTAGCGTCTCCTACGAGCAGTACTTC. The encoded protein is CASTRTSVSYEQYF.

This clone was observed once. The chain is built from TRBV4-3 and TRBJ2-7; D may correspond to TRBD1 or TRBD2 (6 bases each). Germline V lookup: CDR1 LGHNA, CDR2 YSLEER. This CDR3 comprises 15 residues. V was shortened by 0 bases and J by 2 bases, with 11 bases between the two germline ends. The CDR3 DNA reads TGCGCCAGCAGCCAAGACGGGGGCGCCGCCTACGAGCAGTACTTC. It is translated as CASSQDGGAAYEQYF.

The chain is built from TRBV4-1 and TRBJ2-1, with D perhaps matching TRBD2 (5 bases). V lost 1 base and J lost 0, with 13 bases in between. Germline values: CDR1 MGHRA, CDR2 YSYEKL. CDR3 length: 17 amino acids. The CDR3 spells CASSQVDSPSSYNEQFF. CDR3 nucleotide sequence: TGCGCCAGCAGCCAAGTGGACTCCCCGAGCTCCTACAATGAGCAGTTCTTC.